At least ten counts were recorded for the clone carrying this TCR beta chain. Antigen: not known. TCRdb re-analysed the 5' RACE reads in MiXCR, keeping a single row per CDR3 protein. The table records a few hundred thousand distinct CDR3 sequences, under 20% of them present only once. These data originate in a study of identical twins. Per germline, CDR1 SGHRS and CDR2 YFSETQ. The CDR3 sequence is 12 residues long. V lost 1 base, J lost 8 bases, and 7 bases lay in between. Study-wide points: Zero-insertion analyses might be partly confounded by invariant T cells like MAIT and iNKT.

This rearrangement joins TRBV5-1 to TRBJ2-1; unclear D gene. This receptor was identified in a man aged 45 to 65 in good health. The specimen was naive T cells sorted from blood. CDR3 in amino acids: CASSLLGHEQFF. CDR3 coding DNA: TGCGCCAGCAGCTTGTTGGGCCATGAGCAGTTCTTC.